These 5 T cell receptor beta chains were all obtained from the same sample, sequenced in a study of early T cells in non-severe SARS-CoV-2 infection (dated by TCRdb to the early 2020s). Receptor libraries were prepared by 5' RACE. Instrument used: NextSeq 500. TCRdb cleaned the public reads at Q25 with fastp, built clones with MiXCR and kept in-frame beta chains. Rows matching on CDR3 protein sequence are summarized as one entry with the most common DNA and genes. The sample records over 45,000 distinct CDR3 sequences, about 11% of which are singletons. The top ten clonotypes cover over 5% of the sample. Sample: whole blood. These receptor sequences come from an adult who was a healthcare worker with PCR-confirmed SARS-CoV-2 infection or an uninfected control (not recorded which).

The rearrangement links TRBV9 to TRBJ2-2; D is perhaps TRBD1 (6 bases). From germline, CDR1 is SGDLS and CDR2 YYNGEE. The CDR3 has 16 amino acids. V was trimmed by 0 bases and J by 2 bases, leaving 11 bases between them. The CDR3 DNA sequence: TGTGCCAGCAGCGTAGCAGGGGTCCCAAACACCGGGGAGCTGTTTTTT. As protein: CASSVAGVPNTGELFF. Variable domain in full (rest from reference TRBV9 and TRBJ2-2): DSGVTQTPKHLITATGQRVTLRCSPRSGDLSVYWYQQSLDQGLQFLIQYYNGEERAKGNILERFSAQQFPDLHSELNLSSLELGDSALYFCASSVAGVPNTGELFFGEGSRLTVL.

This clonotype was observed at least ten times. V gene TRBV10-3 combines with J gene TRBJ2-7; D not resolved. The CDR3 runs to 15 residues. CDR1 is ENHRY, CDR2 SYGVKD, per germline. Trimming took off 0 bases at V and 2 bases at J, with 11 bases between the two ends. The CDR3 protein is CAISESYGRTYEQYF. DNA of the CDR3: TGTGCCATCAGTGAGTCGTATGGCAGAACCTACGAGCAGTACTTC.

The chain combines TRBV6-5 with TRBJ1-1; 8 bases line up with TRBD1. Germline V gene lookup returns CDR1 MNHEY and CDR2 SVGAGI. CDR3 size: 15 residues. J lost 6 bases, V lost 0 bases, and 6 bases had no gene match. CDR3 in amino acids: CASSYSTGDGAEAFF. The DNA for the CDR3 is TGTGCCAGCAGTTACTCGACAGGGGATGGCGCTGAAGCTTTCTTT.

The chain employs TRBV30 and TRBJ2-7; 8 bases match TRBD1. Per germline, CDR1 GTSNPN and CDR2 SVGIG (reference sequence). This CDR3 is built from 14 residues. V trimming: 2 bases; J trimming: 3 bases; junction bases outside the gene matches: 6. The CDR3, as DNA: TGTGCCTGGAGTCGCCCGGACAGGGACTACGAGCAGTACTTC. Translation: CAWSRPDRDYEQYF. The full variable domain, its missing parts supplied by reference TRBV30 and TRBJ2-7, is SQTIHQWPATLVQPVGSPLSLECTVEGTSNPNLYWYRQAAGRGLQLLFYSVGIGQISSEVPQNLSASRPQDRQFILSSKKLLLSDSGFYLCAWSRPDRDYEQYFGPGTRLTVT.

As DNA, the CDR3 is TGTGCCAGCAGGGGACAGGGATTCTTTGGAAACACCATATATTTT. Translation: CASRGQGFFGNTIYF. The chain joins TRBV6-1 to TRBJ1-3; 9 bases line up with TRBD1. Trimming at V came to 6 bases and at J to 3 bases, leaving 6 bases not matched to a gene. The CDR3 runs to 15 residues. Germline V gene lookup returns CDR1 MNHNS and CDR2 SASEGT.